This is a list of T cell receptor beta chains from one sample in a study of blood T cell repertoires in COVID-19. TCRdb's table, derived via immunoSEQ multiplex PCR, lists solely in-frame clones and lacks some. The table has approximately 200,000 clones, approximately 86% seen once; the top ten hold about 4.6%. Material: PBMCs or T cells enriched from blood (not recorded which). All receptors come from a young woman who had been exposed to COVID-19. Both conserved end residues are part of each CDR3. The D gene is left open where the match is weak. Clone size, where shown, is once, few, many, or a class for clones that have expanded.

TRBD1	15	NA	TRBV2	TRBJ2-2	TGTGCCAGCAGGATTGACAGGGGGCACACCGGGGAGCTGTTTTTT	CASRIDRGHTGELFF
TRBD2	13	once	TRBV19	TRBJ2-1	TGTGCCAGTCGGTTACGGGGGGTGAATGAGCAGTTCTTC	CASRLRGVNEQFF
NA	14	NA	TRBV5-1	TRBJ2-5	TGCGCCAGCAGCTCGGCCCCAGGACTGCAGACCCAGTACTTC	CASSSAPGLQTQYF
TRBD1	16	NA	TRBV2	TRBJ1-2	TGTGCCAGCAGCGGACCCCTCCCGACAGGGAACTATGGCTACACCTTC	CASSGPLPTGNYGYTF
TRBD1	12	NA	TRBV30	TRBJ2-7	TGTGCCTGGGACAGGGGATCCTACGAGCAGTACTTC	CAWDRGSYEQYF
NA	13	NA	TRBV7-6	TRBJ1-1	TGTGCCAGCAGCCCAGGGATCAGGACTGAAGCTTTCTTT	CASSPGIRTEAFF
NA	14	NA	TRBV6-5	TRBJ1-1	TGTGCCAGCAGTTACTCGGAGGGAATAGCTGAAGCTTTCTTT	CASSYSEGIAEAFF
TRBD1	16	NA	TRBV7-8	TRBJ1-5	TGTGCCAGCAGCACATCAGGGGGCCGCAGCAATCAGCCCCAGCATTTT	CASSTSGGRSNQPQHF
NA	14	NA	TRBV6-1	TRBJ1-6	TGTGCCAGCAGTGACCCGGGTGATAATTCACCCCTCCACTTT	CASSDPGDNSPLHF
NA	15	NA	TRBV18	TRBJ1-1	TGTGCCAGCTCACCACCGGGCAGGTCGAACACTGAAGCTTTCTTT	CASSPPGRSNTEAFF
NA	15	NA	TRBV5-1	TRBJ2-2	TGCGCCAGCAGCCCCGCCCAGGGGAACACCGGGGAGCTGTTTTTT	CASSPAQGNTGELFF
TRBD2	16	NA	TRBV24-1	TRBJ2-2	TGTGCCACCAGTGATTTGGTCAGGGAGGGGACCGGGGAGCTGTTTTTT	CATSDLVREGTGELFF
NA	15	NA	TRBV5-1	TRBJ1-1	TGCGCCAGCAGCTTGGCCGGGGAGGAGAACACTGAAGCTTTCTTT	CASSLAGEENTEAFF
NA	16	NA	TRBV7-2	TRBJ2-2	TGTGCCAGCAGCTTAGCGGGGGGGCTCGTGGCCGGGGAGCTGTTTTTT	CASSLAGGLVAGELFF
NA	15	NA	TRBV3-1/TRBV3-2	TRBJ2-2	TGTGCCAGCAGTCCGGGGGTCTGGTACACCGGGGAGCTGTTTTTT	CASSPGVWYTGELFF
NA	15	NA	TRBV12-5	TRBJ2-7	TGTGCTAGTGGTTTGGTATCGTCGGGGGACTACGAGCAGTACTTC	CASGLVSSGDYEQYF
TRBD2	13	NA	TRBV7-3	TRBJ2-7	TGTGCCAGCAGCGCAGCGGGACTAGCCGAACAGTACTTC	CASSAAGLAEQYF
NA	15	NA	TRBV18	TRBJ1-6	TGTGCCAGCTCACCACAGGGGACCTATAATTCACCCCTCCACTTT	CASSPQGTYNSPLHF
NA	15	NA	TRBV19	TRBJ2-2	TGTGCCAGTAGTATCGGAGGGACTAACACCGGGGAGCTGTTTTTT	CASSIGGTNTGELFF
NA	14	NA	TRBV27	TRBJ1-5	TGTGCCAGCAGTTTACAGTATAGCAATCAGCCCCAGCATTTT	CASSLQYSNQPQHF
NA	14	NA	TRBV7-8	TRBJ1-6	TGTGCCAGCAGCTTAGTCGGCACCTCGGGGCCCCTCCACTTT	CASSLVGTSGPLHF
TRBD1	13	NA	TRBV6-1	TRBJ1-2	TGTGCCAGCAGTGAACAGGGGGGCTATGGCTACACCTTC	CASSEQGGYGYTF